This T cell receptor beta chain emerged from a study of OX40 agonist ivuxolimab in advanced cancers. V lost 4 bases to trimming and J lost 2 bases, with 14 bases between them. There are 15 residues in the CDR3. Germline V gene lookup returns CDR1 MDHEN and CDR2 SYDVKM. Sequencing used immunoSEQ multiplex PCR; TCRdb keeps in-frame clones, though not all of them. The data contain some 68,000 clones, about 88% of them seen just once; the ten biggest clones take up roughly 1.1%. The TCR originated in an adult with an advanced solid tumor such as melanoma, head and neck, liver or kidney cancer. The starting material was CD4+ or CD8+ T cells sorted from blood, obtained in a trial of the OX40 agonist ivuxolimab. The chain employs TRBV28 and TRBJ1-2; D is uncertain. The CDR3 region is CASSSTWEINYGYTF. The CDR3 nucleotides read TGTGCCAGCAGTTCAACCTGGGAGATAAACTATGGCTACACCTTC.